The text below deals with one TCR beta chain. The sample originates from a study of T cell changes during pregnancy in multiple sclerosis. V shed 6 bases and J shed 4 bases, with 16 bases lying between them. Germline CDR1 and CDR2: SNHLY and FYNNEI. This CDR3 spans 15 amino acids. TCRdb's copy holds only in-frame clones and misses some; the assay was immunoSEQ multiplex PCR. Seen here are tens of thousands of clones, more than 90% observed once, and the top ten hold approximately 3%. The origin of this receptor is a female donor with multiple sclerosis, enrolled in a pregnancy study. The chain joins TRBV2 to TRBJ1-5; TRBD1 is a possible D gene (5 bases). The sample consisted of CD8+ T cells from peripheral blood mononuclear cells, taken before pregnancy. CDR3 DNA sequence: TGTGCCAGCAGGATGCAGGGAATAGGTAATCAGCCCCAGCATTTT. Its protein is CASRMQGIGNQPQHF.